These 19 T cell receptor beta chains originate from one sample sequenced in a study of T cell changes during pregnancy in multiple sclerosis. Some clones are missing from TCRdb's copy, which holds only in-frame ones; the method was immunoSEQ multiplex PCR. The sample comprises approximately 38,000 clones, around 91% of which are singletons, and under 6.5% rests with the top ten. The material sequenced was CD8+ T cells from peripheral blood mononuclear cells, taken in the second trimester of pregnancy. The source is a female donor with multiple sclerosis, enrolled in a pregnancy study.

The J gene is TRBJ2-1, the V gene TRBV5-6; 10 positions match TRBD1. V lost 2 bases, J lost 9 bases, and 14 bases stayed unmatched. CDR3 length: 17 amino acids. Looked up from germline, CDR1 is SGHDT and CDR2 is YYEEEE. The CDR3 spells CASSFTLRQGARGEQFF. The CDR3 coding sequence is TGTGCCAGCAGCTTTACCCTCCGACAGGGGGCGCGGGGTGAGCAGTTCTTC.

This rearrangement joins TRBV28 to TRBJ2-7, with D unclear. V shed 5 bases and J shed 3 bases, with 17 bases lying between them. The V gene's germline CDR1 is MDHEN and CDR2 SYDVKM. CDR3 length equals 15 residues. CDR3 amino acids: CASSIQPWSDYEQYF. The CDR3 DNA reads TGTGCCAGCAGTATACAGCCCTGGTCGGACTACGAGCAGTACTTC.

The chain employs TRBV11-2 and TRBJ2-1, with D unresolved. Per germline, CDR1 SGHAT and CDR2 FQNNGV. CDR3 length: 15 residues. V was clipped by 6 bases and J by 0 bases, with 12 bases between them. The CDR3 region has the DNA TGTGCCAGCAGACTCGGGTCTAGCTCCTACAATGAGCAGTTCTTC. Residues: CASRLGSSSYNEQFF. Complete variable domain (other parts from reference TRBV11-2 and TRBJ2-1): EAGVAQSPRYKIIEKRQSVAFWCNPISGHATLYWYQQILGQGPKLLIQFQNNGVVDDSQLPKDRFSAERLKGVDSTLKIQPAKLEDSAVYLCASRLGSSSYNEQFFGPGTRLTVL.

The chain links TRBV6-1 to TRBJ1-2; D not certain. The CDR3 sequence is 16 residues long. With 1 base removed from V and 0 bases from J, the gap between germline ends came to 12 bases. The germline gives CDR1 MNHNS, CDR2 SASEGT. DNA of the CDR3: TGTGCCAGCAGTGAAGTTACCGCCTTAGCTAACTATGGCTACACCTTC. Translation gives CASSEVTALANYGYTF.

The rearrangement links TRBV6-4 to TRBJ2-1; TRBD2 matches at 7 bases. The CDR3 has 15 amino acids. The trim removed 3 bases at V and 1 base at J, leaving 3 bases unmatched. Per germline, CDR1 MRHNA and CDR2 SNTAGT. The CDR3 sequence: CASSERAGSYNEQFF. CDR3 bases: TGTGCCAGCAGTGAGCGAGCGGGATCCTACAATGAGCAGTTCTTC.

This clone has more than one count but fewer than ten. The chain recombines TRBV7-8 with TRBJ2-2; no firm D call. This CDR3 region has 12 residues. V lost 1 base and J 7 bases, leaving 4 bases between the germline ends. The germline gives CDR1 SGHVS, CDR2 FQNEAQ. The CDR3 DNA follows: TGTGCCAGCAGCTTAGTTCGCGGGGAGCTGTTTTTT. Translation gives CASSLVRGELFF.

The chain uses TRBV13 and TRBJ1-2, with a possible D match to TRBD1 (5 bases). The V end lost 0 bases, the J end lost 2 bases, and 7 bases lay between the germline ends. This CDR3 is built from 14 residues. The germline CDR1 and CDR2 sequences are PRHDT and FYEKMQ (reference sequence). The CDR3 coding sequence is TGTGCCAGCAGCTTAGGTCAGGGAAACTATGGCTACACCTTC. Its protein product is CASSLGQGNYGYTF.

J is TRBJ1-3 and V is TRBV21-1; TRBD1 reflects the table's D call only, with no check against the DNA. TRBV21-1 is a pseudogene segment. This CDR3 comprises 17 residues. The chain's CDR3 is CASSNSLKRGTGNTIYF. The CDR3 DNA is TGTGCCAGCAGCAACTCCCTTAAGAGGGGGACCGGAAACACCATATATTTT.

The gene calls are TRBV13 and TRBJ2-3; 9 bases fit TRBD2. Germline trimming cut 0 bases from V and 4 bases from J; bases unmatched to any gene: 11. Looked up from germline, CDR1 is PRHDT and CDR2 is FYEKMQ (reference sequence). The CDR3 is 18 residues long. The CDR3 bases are TGTGCCAGCAGCTTAGGGGCTTGGCTAGCGGGGAGAGCAGATACGCAGTATTTT. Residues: CASSLGAWLAGRADTQYF.

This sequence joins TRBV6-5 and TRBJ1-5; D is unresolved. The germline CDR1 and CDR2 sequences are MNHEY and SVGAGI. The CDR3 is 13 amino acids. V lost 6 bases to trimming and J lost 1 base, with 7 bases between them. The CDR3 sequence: CASSRGSNQPQHF. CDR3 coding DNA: TGTGCCAGCAGCAGAGGGAGCAATCAGCCCCAGCATTTT.

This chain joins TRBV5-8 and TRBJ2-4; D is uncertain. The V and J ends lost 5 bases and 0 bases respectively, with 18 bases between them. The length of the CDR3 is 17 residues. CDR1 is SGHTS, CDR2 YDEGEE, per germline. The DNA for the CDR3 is TGTGCCAGCAGAACCCCTATAATCCTACTAGCCAAAAACATTCAGTACTTC. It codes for CASRTPIILLAKNIQYF.

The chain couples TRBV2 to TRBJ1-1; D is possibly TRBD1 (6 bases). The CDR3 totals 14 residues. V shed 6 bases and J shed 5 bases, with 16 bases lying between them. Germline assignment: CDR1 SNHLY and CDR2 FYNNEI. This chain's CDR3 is CASRTMGGLTEAFF. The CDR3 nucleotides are TGTGCCAGCAGGACAATGGGGGGGCTGACTGAAGCTTTCTTT.

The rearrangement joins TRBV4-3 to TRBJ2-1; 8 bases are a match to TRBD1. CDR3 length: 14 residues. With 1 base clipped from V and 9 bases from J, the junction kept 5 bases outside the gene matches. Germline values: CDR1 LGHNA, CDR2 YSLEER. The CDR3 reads CASSQGAGGIEQFF. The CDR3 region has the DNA TGCGCCAGCAGCCAAGGGGCAGGGGGCATTGAGCAGTTCTTC.

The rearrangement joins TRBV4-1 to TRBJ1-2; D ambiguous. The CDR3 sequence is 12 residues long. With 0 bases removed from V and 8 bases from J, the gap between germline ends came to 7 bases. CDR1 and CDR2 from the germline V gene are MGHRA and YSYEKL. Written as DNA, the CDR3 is TGCGCCAGCAGCCAAGATGTCCGGGGCTACACCTTC. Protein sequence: CASSQDVRGYTF.

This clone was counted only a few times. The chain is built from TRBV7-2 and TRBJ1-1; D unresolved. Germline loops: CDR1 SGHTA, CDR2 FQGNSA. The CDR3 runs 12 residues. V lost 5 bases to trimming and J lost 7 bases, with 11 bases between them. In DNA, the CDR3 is TGTGCCAGCAGCCTGGGCGCGCTTGAAGCTTTCTTT. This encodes CASSLGALEAFF.

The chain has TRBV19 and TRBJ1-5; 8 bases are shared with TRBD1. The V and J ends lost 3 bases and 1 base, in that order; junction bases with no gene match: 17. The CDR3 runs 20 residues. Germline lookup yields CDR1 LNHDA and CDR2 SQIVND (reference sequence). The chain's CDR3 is CASSMKKGQGAFRSNQPQHF. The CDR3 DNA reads TGTGCCAGTAGTATGAAAAAGGGGCAGGGGGCGTTCCGCAGCAATCAGCCCCAGCATTTT.

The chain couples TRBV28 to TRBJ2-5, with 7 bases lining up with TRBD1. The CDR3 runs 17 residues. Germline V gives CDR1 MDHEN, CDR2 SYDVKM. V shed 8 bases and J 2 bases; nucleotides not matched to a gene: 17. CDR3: CASGGFGTEDLQETQYF. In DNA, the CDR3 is TGTGCCAGCGGAGGATTCGGGACAGAAGACTTACAAGAGACCCAGTACTTC.

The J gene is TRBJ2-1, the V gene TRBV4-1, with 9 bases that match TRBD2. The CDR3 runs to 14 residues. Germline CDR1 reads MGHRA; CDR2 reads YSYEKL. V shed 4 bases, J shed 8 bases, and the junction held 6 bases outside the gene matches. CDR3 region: CASSPGSGSDEQFF. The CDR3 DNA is TGCGCCAGCAGCCCGGGTAGCGGGAGTGATGAGCAGTTCTTC.

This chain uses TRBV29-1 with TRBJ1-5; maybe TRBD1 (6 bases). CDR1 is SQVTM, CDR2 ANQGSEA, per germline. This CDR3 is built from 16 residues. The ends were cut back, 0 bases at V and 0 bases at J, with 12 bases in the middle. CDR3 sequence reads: CSVEDRGVHSNQPQHF. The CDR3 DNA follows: TGCAGCGTTGAAGACAGGGGAGTACATAGCAATCAGCCCCAGCATTTT.